This T cell receptor beta chain was recorded in a study of T cell repertoires in cytomegalovirus infection. This clonotype was seen once. No antigen is known for it. One entry per CDR3 protein results from TCRdb running MiXCR on the reads. This sample yields 250,000 to 300,000 distinct CDR3 sequences, of which 20% to 25% are seen a single time; roughly 20% belongs to the top ten. The V end lost 2 bases, the J end lost 1 base, and 8 bases lay between the germline ends. Germline CDR1 reads MGHDK; CDR2 reads SYGVNS. This CDR3 has 14 amino acids. Whole-study results and caveats: Ex vivo responses were dominated by HLA-C-restricted CMV-specific TCR beta clonotypes. Cumulative frequency of public TCR beta families picked out carriers of CMV plus the relevant HLA.

This TCR came from a human donor in good health (CMV status not recorded). Some clones in this sample may be carry-over from other donors' samples. Sample: cultured PBMCs, taken from culture after CMV antigen stimulation. The chain employs TRBV25-1 and TRBJ1-2; D remains ambiguous. CDR3: CASSEEILNYGYTF. Here the CDR3 DNA reads TGTGCCAGCAGTGAAGAGATCCTTAACTATGGCTACACCTTC.